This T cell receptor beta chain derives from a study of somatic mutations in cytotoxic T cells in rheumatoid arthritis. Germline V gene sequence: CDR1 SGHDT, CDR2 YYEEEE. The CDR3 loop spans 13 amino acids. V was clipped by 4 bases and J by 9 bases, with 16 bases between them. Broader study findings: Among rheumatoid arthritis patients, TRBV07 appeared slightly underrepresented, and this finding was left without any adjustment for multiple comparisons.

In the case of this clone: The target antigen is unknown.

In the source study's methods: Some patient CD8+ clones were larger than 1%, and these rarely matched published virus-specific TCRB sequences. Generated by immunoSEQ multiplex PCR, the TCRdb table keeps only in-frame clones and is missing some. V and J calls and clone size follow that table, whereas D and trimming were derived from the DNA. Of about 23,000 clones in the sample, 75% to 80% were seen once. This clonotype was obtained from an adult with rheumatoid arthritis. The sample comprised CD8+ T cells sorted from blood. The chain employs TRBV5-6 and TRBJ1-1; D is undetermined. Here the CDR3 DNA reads TGTGCCAGCAGCCCGAGCCGGGAAATTAAAGCTTTCTTT. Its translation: CASSPSREIKAFF.